This T cell receptor beta chain was found in a study of fetal regulatory T cell absence and autoimmunity. Study findings and constraints: Pancreas and cord blood did not differ much in TRB family usage. Oligoclonal TCR enrichment in pancreas over cord blood reached over 85-fold for some clones.

This CDR3 comprises 13 residues. Germline V lookup: CDR1 MNHEY, CDR2 SMNVEV (reference sequence). This clone appeared a few times. Its antigen remains unknown. The germline gene is not matched at one end of the junction; a read error may be the cause. This was a survey-level run. The table came from immunoSEQ multiplex PCR; TCRdb's copy has only in-frame clones and leaves some out. Of around 100,000 clones listed, 55% to 75% are singletons. Sequencing was performed on pancreas tissue. This TCR derives from a male donor with IPEX syndrome. The chain employs TRBV27 and TRBJ1-6, with D possibly TRBD1 on 5 matching bases. The CDR3 loop reads CASRQFYNSPLHF. As DNA, the CDR3 is TGTGCAAGCAGACAGTTTTATAATTCACCCCTCCACTTT.